This T cell receptor beta chain was recorded in a study of T-cell memory formation after mild COVID-19. A single record per CDR3 protein comes from TCRdb applying MiXCR to the 5' RACE reads. Among under 300,000 distinct CDR3 sequences listed, about a sixth were seen once. In this sample, this clonotype turned up a few times. Trimming cost V 8 bases and J 6 bases, with 16 bases left between them. This CDR3 region has 14 residues. This TCR was sampled from a man aged 18 to 29 who had mild COVID-19 (a few samples of this study predate the infection). Cell type and time point are not known. Sequenced: PBMCs or a T cell subset sorted from them (not recorded which). The chain links TRBV12-3 or TRBV12-4 to TRBJ2-2; weak D call: TRBD2 (5 bases). The CDR3 here is CASVDWLNAGELFF. DNA for the CDR3: TGTGCCAGCGTGGACTGGTTGAATGCCGGGGAGCTGTTTTTT.